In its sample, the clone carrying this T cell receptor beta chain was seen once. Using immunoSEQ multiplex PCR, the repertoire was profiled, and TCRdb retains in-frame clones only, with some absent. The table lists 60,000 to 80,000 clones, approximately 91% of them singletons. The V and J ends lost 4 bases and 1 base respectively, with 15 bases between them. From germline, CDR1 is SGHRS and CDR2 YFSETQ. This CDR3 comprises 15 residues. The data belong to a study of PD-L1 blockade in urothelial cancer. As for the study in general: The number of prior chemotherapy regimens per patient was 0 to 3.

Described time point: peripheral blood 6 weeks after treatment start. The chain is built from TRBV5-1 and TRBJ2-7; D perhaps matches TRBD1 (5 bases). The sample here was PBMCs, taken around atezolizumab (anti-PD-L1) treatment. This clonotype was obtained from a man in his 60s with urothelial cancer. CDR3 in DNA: TGCGCCAGCAGCCGACAGTTTCTTCCGTCCTACGAGCAGTACTTC. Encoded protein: CASSRQFLPSYEQYF.